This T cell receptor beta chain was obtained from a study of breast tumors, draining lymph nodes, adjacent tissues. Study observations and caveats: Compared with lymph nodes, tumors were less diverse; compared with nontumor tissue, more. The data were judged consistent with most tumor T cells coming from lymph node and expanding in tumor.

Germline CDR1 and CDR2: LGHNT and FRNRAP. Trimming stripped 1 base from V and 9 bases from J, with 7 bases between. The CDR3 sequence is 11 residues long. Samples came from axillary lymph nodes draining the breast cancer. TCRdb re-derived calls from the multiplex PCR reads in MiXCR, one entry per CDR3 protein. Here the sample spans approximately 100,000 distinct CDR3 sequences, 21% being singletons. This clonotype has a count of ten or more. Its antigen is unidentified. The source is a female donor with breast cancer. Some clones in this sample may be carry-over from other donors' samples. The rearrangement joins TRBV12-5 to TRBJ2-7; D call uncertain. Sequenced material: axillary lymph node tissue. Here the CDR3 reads CASGLARRQYF. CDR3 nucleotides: TGTGCTAGTGGTTTGGCTAGGCGGCAGTACTTC.